These T cell receptor beta chains were read from a single sample in a study of shared clonotypes between healthy human individuals. Repertoires were generated with immunoSEQ multiplex PCR, while TCRdb's copy carries only in-frame clones and drops some. The sample lists around 1.5 million clones, 95% to 99% occurring once. Sequences were obtained from naive CD4+ T cells sorted from blood. The source of these receptors is a young man in good health. Both conserved end residues are part of each CDR3. A D gene is named only where the DNA matches it firmly. The size of a clone is reported for some rows only, either as once, few or many, or as a class for expanded clones.

TRBV20-1	.	TRBJ2-1	.	TGCAGTGCTAGTAAAGATGAGCAGTTCTTC	CSASKDEQFF
TRBV5-1	TRBD1	TRBJ1-1	.	TGCGCCAGCAGCTCCAGGGGGCCTGGGAACACTGAAGCTTTCTTT	CASSSRGPGNTEAFF
TRBV19	.	TRBJ2-1	.	TGTGCCAGTAGTATAGCGCGGCTCAGGGCCACCTACAATGAGCAGTTCTTC	CASSIARLRATYNEQFF
TRBV7-2	TRBD1	TRBJ2-3	.	TGTGCCAGCAGCTTGTTGGTCGGGACAGTCCTTTCATGGGATACGCAGTATTTT	CASSLLVGTVLSWDTQYF
TRBV29-1	.	TRBJ2-5	.	TGCAGCTCCCTCAGCCCTGGAGTCCCGGAGACCCAGTACTTC	CSSLSPGVPETQYF
TRBV27	TRBD2	TRBJ2-7	.	TGTGCCAGCACAAAACTAGCGGGAGGGTCCCCCGGCGAGCAGTACTTC	CASTKLAGGSPGEQYF
TRBV9	.	TRBJ1-2	.	TGTGCCAGCAGCGTAGCGCGGGGGGCCAGGAATGGCTACACCTTC	CASSVARGARNGYTF
TRBV5-1	.	TRBJ1-2	.	TGCGCCAGCAGCTTGGGGTCGAGTTCAGGGCTCTATGGCTACACCTTC	CASSLGSSSGLYGYTF
TRBV29-1	.	TRBJ2-5	.	TGCAGCGTTCCAACTGGAGGCGAGACCCAGTACTTC	CSVPTGGETQYF
TRBV2	TRBD1	TRBJ1-2	.	TGTGCCAGCAGGGGACAGGCCAACTATGGCTACACCTTC	CASRGQANYGYTF
TRBV4-1	TRBD1	TRBJ1-5	.	TGCGCCAGCAGCCGGGGACAGGGGTTCCAGCCCCAGCATTTT	CASSRGQGFQPQHF
TRBV18	TRBD1	TRBJ2-1	.	TGTGCCAGCTCACCTCCCGGGACAGGGAACAATGAGCAGTTCTTC	CASSPPGTGNNEQFF
TRBV10-3	TRBD1	TRBJ2-7	once	TGTGCCATCAGTGGGGAAAGGACAGGGACTTACGAGCAGTACTTC	CAISGERTGTYEQYF
TRBV5-1	.	TRBJ2-2	.	TGCGCCAGCAGCTATGGACACCGTCAGAGTACCGGGGAGCTGTTTTTT	CASSYGHRQSTGELFF
TRBV7-6	.	TRBJ1-5	.	TGTGCCAGCAGCTTGGGCCAAGGAGCAAATCAGCCCCAGCATTTT	CASSLGQGANQPQHF
TRBV6-1	TRBD2	TRBJ2-5	.	TGTGCCAGCAGTGAAGCTGGGAGACTAGCGGGAGTTCGGGTCGAGACCCAGTACTTC	CASSEAGRLAGVRVETQYF
TRBV7-9	.	TRBJ1-2	.	TGTGCCAGCAGCTTAAACGGGGCAGCGGACACCTTC	CASSLNGAADTF
TRBV6-1	.	TRBJ2-7	.	TGTGCCAGCACCGGTTCTAAATACGAGCAGTACTTC	CASTGSKYEQYF
TRBV28	TRBD2	TRBJ2-7	.	TGTGCCAGCAGTTTAGAACTAGCGGGATACTCCTACGAGCAGTACTTC	CASSLELAGYSYEQYF
TRBV5-1	TRBD2	TRBJ2-5	.	TGCGCCAGCAGCTTGACTAGCGCCCAAGAGACCCAGTACTTC	CASSLTSAQETQYF
TRBV10-2	.	TRBJ2-5	.	TGCGCCAGCAGTTGGGACCAAGAGACCCAGTACTTC	CASSWDQETQYF
TRBV7-9	.	TRBJ1-2	.	TGTGCCAGCGTCGGTGGAGCGGGTAAGGGGTATTATGGCTACACCTTC	CASVGGAGKGYYGYTF
TRBV5-1	TRBD2	TRBJ2-3	once	TGCGCCAGCAGCTTGGGAGCGGGGGCTAGCACAGATACGCAGTATTTT	CASSLGAGASTDTQYF
TRBV18	TRBD2	TRBJ2-7	.	TGTGCCAGCTCACCCCCGGGACTAGCGGGAGTAGGGGAGCAGTACTTC	CASSPPGLAGVGEQYF
TRBV7-9	TRBD1	TRBJ2-5	once	TGTGCCAGCAGCTCCATAGACAGGGGCCAAGAGACCCAGTACTTC	CASSSIDRGQETQYF
TRBV19	.	TRBJ2-5	once	TGTGCCAGTAGTCTCGACCGACGGCAAGAGACCCAGTACTTC	CASSLDRRQETQYF
TRBV18	.	TRBJ1-2	.	TGTGCCAGCTCAAGGGACACTGCTAACTATGGCTACACCTTC	CASSRDTANYGYTF
TRBV23-1	.	TRBJ2-7	.	TGCGCCAGCAGTCTTGCGGGAACCACCTACGAGCAGTACTTC	CASSLAGTTYEQYF
TRBV12-5	TRBD2	TRBJ2-7	.	TGTGCTAGTGACCTTCGGGGACTAGCGGTAATTTGGGAGCAGTACTTC	CASDLRGLAVIWEQYF
TRBV4-3	.	TRBJ1-5	.	TGCGCCAGCAGCCAAGATAACTATCAGCCCCAGCATTTT	CASSQDNYQPQHF
TRBV7-8	.	TRBJ2-2	.	TGTGCCAGCAGCTTATACAGGGATAGCACCGGGGAGCTGTTTTTT	CASSLYRDSTGELFF
TRBV6-5	TRBD1	TRBJ2-1	.	TGTGCCAGCAGCAAGACAGGGAGCTCCTACAATGAGCAGTTCTTC	CASSKTGSSYNEQFF
TRBV9	.	TRBJ1-1	.	TGTGCCAGCAGTGGCGGGGGGCCGGCTGAAGCTTTCTTT	CASSGGGPAEAFF
TRBV5-4	TRBD2	TRBJ2-7	.	TGTGCCAGCAGCTTGGGGGCGGGGGGCCACGAGCAGTACTTC	CASSLGAGGHEQYF
TRBV28	.	TRBJ1-3	.	TGTGCCAGCAGCCAGAGCGCTGGAAACACCATATATTTT	CASSQSAGNTIYF
TRBV5-1	TRBD1	TRBJ2-6	.	TGCGCCAGCAGCTTGGCCGACAGGGTATCAGGGGCCAACGTCCTGACTTTC	CASSLADRVSGANVLTF
TRBV7-9	.	TRBJ2-7	.	TGTGCCAGCAGCACGGGACAATACTCCTACGAGCAGTACTTC	CASSTGQYSYEQYF
TRBV11-2	TRBD1	TRBJ2-5	once	TGTGCCAGCAGCACGTACAGGGGGCCCCAAGAGACCCAGTACTTC	CASSTYRGPQETQYF
TRBV7-6	TRBD1	TRBJ1-4	.	TGTGCCAGCAGCTCAAACGACGACGAGACAGGGGGCGGGAGTGAAAAACTGTTTTTT	CASSSNDDETGGGSEKLFF
TRBV5-1	.	TRBJ1-3	.	TGCGCCAGCAGCTTGGTCGGCGGGTTCTCTGGAAACACCATATATTTT	CASSLVGGFSGNTIYF
TRBV6-5	TRBD1	TRBJ1-5	.	TGTGCCAGCAGCCTGACCGGGACAGGGCAACAGCCCCAGCATTTT	CASSLTGTGQQPQHF
TRBV7-3	.	TRBJ1-1	.	TGTGCCAGCAGCCCACAGGGATATGGAACTGAAGCTTTCTTT	CASSPQGYGTEAFF
TRBV6-1	.	TRBJ2-4	.	TGTGCCAGCAGCGCCCGGACAGTAGCCAAAAACATTCAGTACTTC	CASSARTVAKNIQYF
TRBV7-9	.	TRBJ1-1	.	TGTGCCAGCAGTTTTACAGGGAACACTGAAGCTTTCTTT	CASSFTGNTEAFF
TRBV6-6	.	TRBJ2-7	.	TGTGCCAGCAGTTACGATGGAGTCGGCGAGCAGTACTTC	CASSYDGVGEQYF
TRBV25-1	.	TRBJ1-1	.	TGTGCCAGCAGACACAAAAAGGGAAAACCCCACGCGGCTGAAGCTTTCTTT	CASRHKKGKPHAAEAFF
TRBV9	.	TRBJ2-1	.	TGTGCCAGCAGCGTAGTTACCGTCAGCAATGAGCAGTTCTTC	CASSVVTVSNEQFF
TRBV5-1	TRBD2	TRBJ2-5	.	TGCGCCAGCAGCTCGGCTGGGGGGTGGCTAGCGGGCCCCAAGACCCAGTACTTC	CASSSAGGWLAGPKTQYF
TRBV7-2	TRBD2	TRBJ2-2	.	TGTGCCAGCGCCCCGACTAGCGGGCACACCGGGGAGCTGTTTTTT	CASAPTSGHTGELFF
TRBV18	TRBD1	TRBJ2-1	.	TGTGCCAGCTCATCGGGACAGGGTGGTGAGCAGTTCTTC	CASSSGQGGEQFF
TRBV4-1	.	TRBJ1-3	.	TGCGCCAGCAGCCAACCGCAGGGGCCGAAGTCCGGAAACACCATATATTTT	CASSQPQGPKSGNTIYF
TRBV9	.	TRBJ2-1	.	TGTGCCAGCAGCGTAGCCATAAGCTCCTACAATGAGCAGTTCTTC	CASSVAISSYNEQFF
TRBV27	.	TRBJ2-5	.	TGTGCCAGCAGTTCAACAGGGCGATGGGAGACCCAGTACTTC	CASSSTGRWETQYF
TRBV28	TRBD2	TRBJ2-1	.	TGTGCCAGCAGTGGGAGGGGAGGGAGCTCCTACAATGAGCAGTTCTTC	CASSGRGGSSYNEQFF
TRBV7-8	.	TRBJ2-7	few	TGTGCCAGCAGCCTTAGCTGGGACGGAGCCTACGAGCAGTACTTC	CASSLSWDGAYEQYF
TRBV7-9	.	TRBJ2-7	.	TGTGCCAGCAGCTTGACCGATTTAGCAAGGGGCGAGCAGTACTTC	CASSLTDLARGEQYF
TRBV6-5	.	TRBJ1-1	.	TGTGCCAGCAGTTACTCGACAGGCTCTGAAGCTTTCTTT	CASSYSTGSEAFF
TRBV9	.	TRBJ2-7	once	TGTGCCAGCAGAACAGACAGTCGCGAGCAGTACTTC	CASRTDSREQYF
TRBV7-9	.	TRBJ2-1	.	TGTGCCAGCAGCCCTACTGATGAGCAGTTCTTC	CASSPTDEQFF
TRBV2	.	TRBJ2-2	.	TGTGCCAGCAGGGAGGGGCTGAACACCGGGGAGCTGTTTTTT	CASREGLNTGELFF